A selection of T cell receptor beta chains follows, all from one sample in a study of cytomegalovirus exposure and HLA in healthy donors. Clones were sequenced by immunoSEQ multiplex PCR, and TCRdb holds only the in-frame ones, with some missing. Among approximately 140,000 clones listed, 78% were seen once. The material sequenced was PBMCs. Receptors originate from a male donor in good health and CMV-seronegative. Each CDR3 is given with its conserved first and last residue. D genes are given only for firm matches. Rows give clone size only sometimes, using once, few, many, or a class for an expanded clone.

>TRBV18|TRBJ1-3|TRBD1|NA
TGTGCCAGCTCACCACTGAGACAGGGGGCCTCTGGAAACACCATATATTTT
CASSPLRQGASGNTIYF
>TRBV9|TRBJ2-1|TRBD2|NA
TGTGCCAGCAGCGCCGGGAGCGGACTAGCGGGAGGTAATGAGCAGTTCTTC
CASSAGSGLAGGNEQFF
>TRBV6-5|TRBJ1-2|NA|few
TGTGCCAGCAGAGACTCGGCAGGGGCGAACTATGGCTACACCTTC
CASRDSAGANYGYTF
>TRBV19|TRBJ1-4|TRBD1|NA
TGTGCCAGTAGTATAGACAGGGGGCGCGTAAAACTGTTTTTT
CASSIDRGRVKLFF
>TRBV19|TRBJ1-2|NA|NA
TGTGCCAGTAGTATTCTTCTCCAGGGTAATAACTATGGCTACACCTTC
CASSILLQGNNYGYTF
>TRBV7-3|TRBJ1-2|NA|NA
TGTGCCAGCAGCCCCCCGGGGAGCTATGGCTACACCTTC
CASSPPGSYGYTF
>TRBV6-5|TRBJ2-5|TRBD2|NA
TGTGCCAGCAGTTACGGTGGGGCGGGAGGGGAGACCCAGTACTTC
CASSYGGAGGETQYF
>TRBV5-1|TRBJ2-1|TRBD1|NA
TGCGCCAGCAGCCTCCGGGACAGGTACAATGAGCAGTTCTTC
CASSLRDRYNEQFF
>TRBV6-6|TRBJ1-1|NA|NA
TGTGCCAGCAGTTACTCGGGAGGCGGGAATGAAGCTTTCTTT
CASSYSGGGNEAFF
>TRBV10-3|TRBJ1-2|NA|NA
TGTGCCATCAGTGAAGGGGATTCCTATGGCTACACCTTC
CAISEGDSYGYTF
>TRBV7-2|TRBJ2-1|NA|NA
TGTGCCAGCAGCTCATTGAACAGTGTAAGGTATGAGCAGTTCTTC
CASSSLNSVRYEQFF
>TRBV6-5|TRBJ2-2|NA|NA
TGTGCCAGCAGTTACTACAGGGGACTGAACACCGGGGAGCTGTTTTTT
CASSYYRGLNTGELFF
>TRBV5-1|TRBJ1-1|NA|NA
TGCGCCAGCAGCCCATCGACAGGGAACACTGAAGCTTTCTTT
CASSPSTGNTEAFF
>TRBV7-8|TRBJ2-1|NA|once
TGTGCCAGCAGCTTAGGTACAGGGCCGCAGTTCTTC
CASSLGTGPQFF
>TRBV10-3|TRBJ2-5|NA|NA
TGTGCCATCAGTGGGGGCAGCGAAGAGACCCAGTACTTC
CAISGGSEETQYF
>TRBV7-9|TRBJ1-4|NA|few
TGTGCCAGCAGCAGCTGGGGGAGGGATGAAAAACTGTTTTTT
CASSSWGRDEKLFF
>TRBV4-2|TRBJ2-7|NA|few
TGTGCCAGCAGTCAAGCTGTCGGGAGAGGGATCTACGAGCAGTACTTC
CASSQAVGRGIYEQYF
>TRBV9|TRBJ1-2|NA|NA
TGTGCCAGCAGCGATGGGGCCGGTTGGTATGGCTACACCTTC
CASSDGAGWYGYTF
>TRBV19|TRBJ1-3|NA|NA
TGTGCCAGTAGTATACAGGGTACCTCTGGAAACACCATATATTTT
CASSIQGTSGNTIYF
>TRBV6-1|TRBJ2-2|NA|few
TGTGCCAGCAGTGAAGAAACAGGCTCCACCGGGGAGCTGTTTTTT
CASSEETGSTGELFF
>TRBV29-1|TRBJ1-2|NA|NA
TGCAGCGTTGAAGGGGGCGGCTATGGCTACACCTTC
CSVEGGGYGYTF
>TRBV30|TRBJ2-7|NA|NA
TGTGCCTGGAGCCCCGCCCCCGAGCTACCGTCCTACTACGAGCAGTACTTC
CAWSPAPELPSYYEQYF
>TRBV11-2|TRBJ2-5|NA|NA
TGTGCCAGCAGCCGCGGGACCTACGGTTGGAGGGAGACCCAGTACTTC
CASSRGTYGWRETQYF
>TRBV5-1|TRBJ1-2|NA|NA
TGCGCCAGCAGTCGGCAGGGGAGTGATGACTATGGCTACACCTTC
CASSRQGSDDYGYTF